The 29 T cell receptor beta chains presented below share a single source sample, sequenced in a study of blood T cells in healthy people across ages. Using a J-beta primer mix together with a sample-barcoded 5' primer, a second PCR was run for roughly 7 to 12 cycles. MiXCR, run by TCRdb on the 5' RACE reads, gives a single entry per CDR3 protein. The profile shows some 750,000 distinct CDR3 sequences, around a fifth of them singletons. Sequenced input: blood. Receptors were obtained from a man between 65 and 85 years old in good health.

This clonotype was counted once. The chain has TRBV7-3 and TRBJ2-1, with 9 bases identical to TRBD1. Germline-derived CDR1 and CDR2 are SGHTA and FQGTGA. The CDR3 runs to 16 residues. The V segment lost 2 bases and the J segment 6 bases; nucleotides outside the gene matches: 8. As DNA, the CDR3 is TGTGCCAGCAGCTTACCAGACAGGGGGAAAGGCAATGAGCAGTTCTTC. Residues: CASSLPDRGKGNEQFF.

This clonotype has only a few counts. The chain combines TRBV4-1 with TRBJ2-5; D remains ambiguous. V lost 2 bases to trimming and J lost 4 bases, with 14 bases between them. The CDR3 extends over 15 amino acids. Looked up from germline, CDR1 is MGHRA and CDR2 is YSYEKL. The DNA of the CDR3 is TGCGCCAGCAGCCAACTTGGGGAAGACGGAGAGACCCAGTACTTC. Translated, it gives CASSQLGEDGETQYF.

The CDR3 sequence: CASSLRPDSFYGYTF. For the CDR3, the DNA is TGCGCCAGCAGCTTGCGGCCGGACAGCTTCTATGGCTACACCTTC. The J gene is TRBJ1-2, the V gene TRBV5-1, with D possibly being TRBD1 (6 bases). Trimming pared 1 base from V and 4 bases from J, leaving 14 bases between. The length of the CDR3 is 15 residues. Germline V CDR1 and CDR2: SGHRS, YFSETQ.

The chain employs TRBV7-2 and TRBJ1-5, with D unclear. This CDR3 region has 14 residues. Trimming left V 5 bases short and J 0 bases short, with 8 bases between. Germline CDR1 is SGHTA and CDR2 is FQGNSA. DNA for the CDR3: TGTGCCAGCAGCCGCCCCAGTAGCAATCAGCCCCAGCATTTT. Translated: CASSRPSSNQPQHF.

The genes are TRBV9 and TRBJ2-2, with TRBD2 matching 10 bases. Germline V gives CDR1 SGDLS, CDR2 YYNGEE. The CDR3 spans 17 residues. V was pared by 0 bases and J by 2 bases, with 4 bases of the junction left unmatched. CDR3 sequence (DNA): TGTGCCAGCAGCGTAGTAGCGGGGGGCCCAAACACCGGGGAGCTGTTTTTT. It translates to CASSVVAGGPNTGELFF.

V and J are TRBV11-3 and TRBJ1-2; a weak D match, TRBD1 (6 bases). CDR1 and CDR2 from the germline V gene are SGHNT and YENEEA. CDR3 length: 14 residues. V was trimmed by 2 bases and J by 6 bases, leaving 13 bases between them. In DNA form, the CDR3 reads TGTGCCAGCAGCTTAACGGCAGGGGCCCATGGCTACACCTTC. This codes for CASSLTAGAHGYTF.

The rearrangement links TRBV13 to TRBJ1-2; no reliable D call. Trimming removed 0 bases from V and 4 bases from J, with 12 bases in between. The germline V gene encodes CDR1 PRHDT and CDR2 FYEKMQ (reference sequence). The length of the CDR3 is 15 residues. The CDR3 DNA reads as TGTGCCAGCAGCTTAGGAGGGCGCGGCATCTATGGCTACACCTTC. This sequence encodes CASSLGGRGIYGYTF.

Worth noting for this clonotype: Compared with germline, one end of the junction differs, possibly owing to a read error. This chain uses TRBV4-2 with TRBJ1-4; the match to TRBD1 covers 7 bases. The CDR3 is 18 amino acids. Germline CDR1 reads LGHNA; CDR2 reads YNFKEQ. The CDR3 DNA is TGTGCCAGCAGCCAAGATTGGGACAGATCTACAACTAATGAAAAACCGTTTTTT. It specifies CASSQDWDRSTTNEKPFF.

J is TRBJ2-2 and V is TRBV9; no clear D gene. CDR1 and CDR2 (germline): SGDLS, YYNGEE. The ends were cut back, 0 bases at V and 3 bases at J, with 6 bases in the middle. This CDR3 spans 14 amino acids. The DNA for the CDR3 is TGTGCCAGCAGCGTAGTAGTCGACACCGGGGAGCTGTTTTTT. This sequence encodes CASSVVVDTGELFF.

J is TRBJ1-1 and V is TRBV6-5; no definite D call. V was trimmed by 2 bases and J by 3 bases, leaving 10 bases between them. Germline V gives CDR1 MNHEY, CDR2 SVGAGI. The CDR3 is 14 amino acids. CDR3 sequence reads: CASSYGKSDTEAFF. The CDR3 DNA reads as TGTGCCAGCAGTTACGGGAAATCGGACACTGAAGCTTTCTTT.

In this sample, this clonotype turned up a few times. This chain uses TRBV10-3 with TRBJ2-7, with D perhaps given as TRBD1 or TRBD2 (5 bases each). The J call may be wrong; the DNA end is better matched by TRBJ2-1. CDR3 size: 13 residues. The germline V gene encodes CDR1 ENHRY and CDR2 SYGVKD. The CDR3 bases are TGTGCCATCAGGGGCCTGGTGGGGGATGAGCAGTTCTTC. Amino acid sequence: CAIRGLVGDEQFF.

V is TRBV12-5 and J is TRBJ2-5; 9 bases match TRBD1. Trimming at V came to 5 bases and at J to 5 bases, leaving 9 bases not matched to a gene. Germline-derived CDR1 and CDR2 are LGHNT and FRNRAP. The CDR3 spans 15 residues. The CDR3 nucleotides are TGTGCTAGTGGTACCGGGACAGGGTCTTGGGAGACCCAGTACTTC. This gives the protein CASGTGTGSWETQYF.

CDR3 DNA sequence: TGTGCCAGCAGCTCACGGACAGGGCTAGGGGAGACCCAGTACTTC. As protein: CASSSRTGLGETQYF. V and J are TRBV9 and TRBJ2-5; the match to TRBD1 covers 8 bases. V was pared by 4 bases and J by 5 bases, with 10 bases of the junction left unmatched. The CDR3 covers 15 residues. The germline gives CDR1 SGDLS, CDR2 YYNGEE.

This clonotype was detected a few times. V and J are TRBV28 and TRBJ2-5; TRBD2 agrees at 7 bases. The end of the DNA is better explained by TRBJ2-7, so the J call may be wrong. This CDR3 comprises 14 residues. Germline lookup yields CDR1 MDHEN and CDR2 SYDVKM. CDR3 residues: CASKFSGGIYEQYV. Here the CDR3 DNA reads TGTGCCAGCAAGTTCTCCGGGGGGATTTACGAGCAGTACGTC.

This chain joins TRBV5-4 and TRBJ1-2, with D possibly TRBD1 on 5 matching bases. This CDR3 is 15 amino acids long. Per the germline V gene, CDR1 is SGHNT and CDR2 is YYREEE (reference sequence). The ends were cut back, 0 bases at V and 4 bases at J, with 13 bases in the middle. CDR3 sequence (DNA): TGTGCCAGCAGCTTGGAGGCAGGGTTTATCTATGGCTACACCTTC. This encodes CASSLEAGFIYGYTF. The full variable domain, with the rest looked up from reference TRBV5-4 and TRBJ1-2, is ETGVTQSPTHLIKTRGQQVTLRCSSQSGHNTVSWYQQALGQGPQFIFQYYREEENGRGNFPPRFSGLQFPNYSSELNVNALELDDSALYLCASSLEAGFIYGYTFGSGTRLTVV.

This clonotype was detected only a few times. CDR3 region: CASSQDRTSPYNEQFF. The CDR3 DNA sequence: TGCGCCAGCAGCCAAGATAGGACTAGCCCCTACAATGAGCAGTTCTTC. The chain has TRBV4-1 and TRBJ2-1, with 8 bases lining up with TRBD2. In germline, CDR1 is MGHRA, CDR2 YSYEKL. The CDR3 spans 16 residues. The V segment lost 0 bases and the J segment 2 bases; nucleotides outside the gene matches: 3.

This chain connects TRBV28 to TRBJ2-5; D is uncertain. The germline gives CDR1 MDHEN, CDR2 SYDVKM. Trimming took off 3 bases at V and 2 bases at J, with 10 bases between the two ends. This CDR3 is built from 14 residues. The CDR3 sequence: CASSFHGKQETQYF. As DNA, the CDR3 is TGTGCCAGCAGTTTTCACGGAAAACAAGAGACCCAGTACTTC.

This clonotype appeared a few times. This sequence joins TRBV4-2 and TRBJ2-5, with D perhaps matching TRBD2 (5 bases). The DNA end lines up better with TRBJ2-7; the J call may be wrong. Germline lookup yields CDR1 LGHNA and CDR2 YNFKEQ. The CDR3 is 14 amino acids. CDR3 bases: TGTGCCAGCAGCCAGGAACGGGCCCGGGGCGAGCAGTACTTC. Its protein is CASSQERARGEQYF.

The table lists this clonotype with a few counts. The chain's CDR3 is CSASHRAGTEAFF. The CDR3 DNA reads TGCAGTGCTAGTCACAGGGCGGGCACTGAAGCTTTCTTT. This chain connects TRBV20-1 to TRBJ1-1; D is perhaps TRBD1 (6 bases). The CDR3 is made up of 13 amino acids. V lost 3 bases, J lost 4 bases, and 12 bases lay in between. Germline V gives CDR1 DFQATT, CDR2 SNEGSKA (reference sequence).

This clonotype was counted only a few times. CDR3 in DNA: TGCGCCAGCAGTGGACCGGGTGCTGGCTACACCTTC. It translates to CASSGPGAGYTF. The rearrangement links TRBV10-2 to TRBJ1-2; D uncertain. V lost 4 bases and J lost 7, with 10 bases in between. CDR1 and CDR2 from the germline V gene are WSHSY and SAAADI. The CDR3 sequence is 12 residues long.

Only a few counts were recorded for this clonotype. The V and J genes are TRBV7-2 and TRBJ2-5; D assignment may be TRBD1 or TRBD2 (5 bases each). The CDR3 is 13 residues long. Germline CDR1 and CDR2: SGHTA and FQGNSA. V dropped 3 bases and J dropped 5 bases, with 10 bases sitting between them. CDR3 sequence (DNA): TGTGCCAGCAGCTTGGGGGTCCACGAGACCCAGTACTTC. This translates into CASSLGVHETQYF.

A note on this clonotype: An end of the junction does not agree with germline; a read error may underlie this. The chain carries TRBV12-3 or TRBV12-4 and TRBJ1-5; tentative D call: TRBD1 (6 bases). There are 15 residues in the CDR3. The CDR3 coding sequence is TGTACCAGCAGCAACGGGGGCCTGGGGGATCAGCCCCAGCATTTT. As protein: CTSSNGGLGDQPQHF.

This clonotype was detected a few times. CDR3: CASSQLGTNSPLHF. The DNA of the CDR3 is TGTGCCAGCAGCCAACTGGGGACGAATTCACCCCTCCACTTT. This chain joins TRBV7-8 and TRBJ1-6, with D maybe TRBD1 (5 bases). V was trimmed by 5 bases and J by 7 bases, leaving 12 bases between them. There are 14 residues in the CDR3. Germline values: CDR1 SGHVS, CDR2 FQNEAQ.

CDR3 in DNA: TGTGCCAGCAGCCGACTAGCGGGAGGCCCAATGGGGGAGACCCAGTACTTC. This translates into CASSRLAGGPMGETQYF. The chain is built from TRBV6-5 and TRBJ2-5; 13 positions agree with TRBD2. CDR1 MNHEY and CDR2 SVGAGI come from the germline V gene. There are 17 residues in the CDR3. Trimming took 6 bases from V and 5 from J; bases not matched to a gene: 12.

The chain carries TRBV6-5 and TRBJ1-1, with D unresolved. V gave up 6 bases and J gave up 3 bases, with 14 bases separating them. The CDR3 extends over 14 amino acids. Germline CDR1 MNHEY, CDR2 SVGAGI. The CDR3 DNA reads TGTGCCAGCAGCCCGGCCTGGCGTGACACTGAAGCTTTCTTT. Protein product: CASSPAWRDTEAFF.

This chain uses TRBV5-1 with TRBJ2-2; D is perhaps TRBD1 (5 bases). Germline V CDR1 and CDR2: SGHRS, YFSETQ. V was shortened by 0 bases and J by 4 bases, with 13 bases between the two germline ends. The length of the CDR3 is 16 residues. The DNA of the CDR3 is TGCGCCAGCAGCTTGGCCGTTGGACACAGCACCGGGGAGCTGTTTTTT. Residues: CASSLAVGHSTGELFF.

A remark on this clonotype: A junction boundary mismatches the germline segment, possibly from a read error. The chain recombines TRBV5-6 with TRBJ2-5; 7 nucleotides match TRBD2. The germline CDR1 and CDR2 sequences are SGHDT and YYEEEE. CDR3 length equals 15 residues. CDR3 loop: CACSLVGGYQETQYF. CDR3 DNA: TGTGCCTGCAGCTTGGTGGGGGGGTACCAAGAGACCCAGTACTTC.

This clonotype showed up just a few times. The chain recombines TRBV6-5 with TRBJ1-2; TRBD1 is a possible D gene (5 bases). CDR1 is MNHEY, CDR2 SVGAGI, per germline. V was cut by 6 bases and J by 3 bases, with 14 bases left in between. The CDR3 contains 14 residues. CDR3 residues: CASSRVQDHYGYTF. CDR3 DNA sequence: TGTGCCAGCAGCCGAGTACAGGACCACTATGGCTACACCTTC.

This clonotype turned up a few times. J is TRBJ2-7 and V is TRBV12-3 or TRBV12-4; 8 bases match TRBD2. There are 16 residues in the CDR3. V shed 1 base, J shed 0 bases, and the junction held 5 bases outside the gene matches. The CDR3 nucleotides read TGTGCCAGCAGTTTAGGACAGCGGGAGAGCTCCTACGAGCAGTACGTC. Protein sequence: CASSLGQRESSYEQYV.